Listed here are 2 T cell receptor beta chains from one sample, sequenced in a study of CD8+ T cells in alopecia areata. Investigators isolated RNA and reverse transcribed it into cDNA to act as the sequencing template. Clones were sequenced by immunoSEQ multiplex PCR, and TCRdb holds only the in-frame ones, with some missing. This sample has roughly 130,000 clones; approximately 58% occur once, and the top ten carry roughly 4.3%. The specimen comprised CD4+ T cells sorted from blood, sampled at week 0. These receptors originate from a human donor with alopecia areata.

The gene calls are TRBV6-1 and TRBJ1-5, with D perhaps matching TRBD1 (5 bases). Trimming shortened V by 4 bases and J by 5 bases, and 12 bases separated the two germline ends. The CDR3 has 14 residues. CDR1 and CDR2 (germline): MNHNS, SASEGT. The CDR3 protein is CASSARVADQPQHF. In DNA form, the CDR3 reads TGTGCCAGCAGTGCCAGGGTAGCTGATCAGCCCCAGCATTTT.

This sequence joins TRBV27 and TRBJ2-7; 8 positions match TRBD1. With 9 bases clipped from V and 5 bases from J, the junction kept 9 bases outside the gene matches. Per the germline V gene, CDR1 is MNHEY and CDR2 is SMNVEV (reference sequence). This CDR3 has 13 amino acids. The DNA of the CDR3 is TGTGCCAGGAAAAACAGGGGGATCGACGAGCAGTACTTC. It encodes CARKNRGIDEQYF.